A single sample is the source of the 3 T cell receptor beta chains below, sequenced in a study of blood T cell repertoires in COVID-19. The table came from immunoSEQ multiplex PCR; TCRdb's copy has only in-frame clones and leaves some out. The sample has about 200,000 clones; roughly 87% are singletons. Specimen: peripheral blood. Receptors originate from a man in his forties with active or convalescent COVID-19.

This clone was seen only once. The chain carries TRBV11-2 and TRBJ2-1; a weak D match, TRBD2 (6 bases). This CDR3 has 13 residues. CDR1 and CDR2 (germline): SGHAT, FQNNGV. V lost 3 bases and J lost 15, with 18 bases in between. The CDR3 coding sequence is TGTGCCAGCAGCTTCGGACCAGGAGGGAGTCGGTTCTTC. As protein: CASSFGPGGSRFF.

The table lists this clone with a count of one. The gene calls are TRBV4-1 and TRBJ2-1, with no clear D. Germline V gene sequence: CDR1 MGHRA, CDR2 YSYEKL. With 1 base removed from V and 5 bases from J, the gap between germline ends came to 9 bases. This CDR3 is built from 14 residues. This CDR3 is CASSQGLDHNEQFF. The CDR3 DNA sequence: TGCGCCAGCAGCCAAGGGCTAGACCACAATGAGCAGTTCTTC.

The sample holds one count of this clone. The rearrangement links TRBV5-6 to TRBJ1-1, with 11 nucleotides matching TRBD1. CDR1 is SGHDT and CDR2 is YYEEEE in the germline V gene. The CDR3 has 16 residues. The ends lost 4 bases at V and 0 bases at J; junction bases unmatched: 5. CDR3 nucleotide sequence: TGTGCCAGCAGCAGGGACAGGGGGGAGGTGAACACTGAAGCTTTCTTT. Protein product: CASSRDRGEVNTEAFF.